Listed below are T cell receptor beta chains from one sample, sequenced in a study of blood T cells in healthy people across ages. TCRdb re-called the 5' RACE reads through MiXCR, storing one row per CDR3 protein. There are 780,000 or so distinct CDR3 sequences in the sample; roughly 50% occur only once, and about 38% lies in the top ten. The material sequenced was blood. These receptors were taken from a man aged 80 or over in good health. CDR3s include the opening cysteine and the closing phenylalanine or tryptophan. Each record gives: D gene, CDR3 length, V gene, clone size, J gene, CDR3 protein, CDR3 DNA. D genes are given only for firm matches. Rows give clone size only sometimes, using once, few, many, or a class for an expanded clone.

>TRBD1|14|TRBV7-9|.|TRBJ2-7
CASSPGPTGDEQYF
TGTGCCAGCAGCCCGGGACCGACAGGGGACGAGCAGTACTTC
>.|14|TRBV21-1|.|TRBJ2-5
CASTVNQRWETQYF
TGTGCCAGTACGGTAAATCAGCGGTGGGAGACCCAGTACTTC
>.|19|TRBV27|.|TRBJ1-1
CACSPRTSPGRVRGTEAFF
TGTGCCTGCAGTCCGCGGACATCCCCCGGCCGAGTACGGGGCACTGAAGCTTTCTTT
>TRBD2|17|TRBV7-2|.|TRBJ2-7
CASSQAGFGGATYEQYF
TGTGCCAGCAGTCAAGCGGGGTTTGGGGGAGCGACCTACGAGCAGTACTTC
>TRBD2|18|TRBV4-2|few|TRBJ2-7
CASSQVGAPGLAAYEQYF
TGTGCCAGCAGCCAAGTTGGGGCTCCGGGACTAGCGGCCTACGAGCAGTACTTC
>TRBD1|15|TRBV6-5|once|TRBJ2-7
CASSRGQGADYEQYF
TGTGCCAGCAGCCGGGGACAGGGGGCCGACTACGAGCAGTACTTC
>.|15|TRBV4-1|.|TRBJ1-2
CASSQDQGSGYGYTF
TGCGCCAGCAGCCAAGATCAGGGGTCCGGCTATGGCTACACCTTC
>TRBD2|17|TRBV20-1|few|TRBJ2-7
CSVRKGASGMGSYEQYF
TGCAGTGTTAGAAAGGGAGCTAGCGGTATGGGTAGTTACGAGCAGTACTTC
>.|17|TRBV6-5|.|TRBJ1-3
CASSYSRNGLAGNTIYF
TGTGCCAGCAGTTACTCAAGAAATGGTCTCGCTGGAAACACCATATATTTT
>.|11|TRBV3-1|.|TRBJ2-7
CASSGIHEQYF
TGTGCCAGCAGCGGGATACACGAGCAGTACTTC
>TRBD1|15|TRBV2|few|TRBJ1-2
CASRPTGGWGYGYTF
TGTGCCAGCAGACCCACAGGGGGCTGGGGCTATGGCTACACCTTC
>.|14|TRBV6-2/TRBV6-3|.|TRBJ2-1
CASSYQEADNEQFF
TGTGCCAGCAGTTACCAAGAAGCTGATAATGAGCAGTTCTTC
>.|14|TRBV20-1|few|TRBJ1-2
CSARDPRTVGGYTF
TGCAGTGCTAGAGATCCTAGGACAGTAGGAGGCTACACCTTC
>TRBD2|17|TRBV20-1|.|TRBJ2-1
CSARGQGLAGTYNEQFF
TGCAGTGCTAGAGGCCAGGGACTAGCGGGAACCTACAATGAGCAGTTCTTC
>TRBD2|17|TRBV5-1|.|TRBJ2-7
CASSPQGTSGRINEQYF
TGCGCCAGCAGCCCACAAGGGACTAGCGGGAGGATCAACGAGCAGTACTTC
>TRBD1|14|TRBV28|.|TRBJ1-4
CASTPPGTGKKLFF
TGTGCCAGCACCCCTCCCGGGACAGGGAAAAAACTGTTTTTT
>TRBD2|15|TRBV13|.|TRBJ2-7
CASSTTSGGFYEQYF
TGTGCCAGCAGCACAACTAGCGGAGGCTTCTACGAGCAGTACTTC
>.|14|TRBV10-3|.|TRBJ2-2
CAIKPGLNTGELFF
TGTGCCATCAAACCGGGGCTGAACACCGGGGAGCTGTTTTTT
>TRBD1|15|TRBV29-1|few|TRBJ1-1
CSVARGQGMGDEAFF
TGCAGCGTTGCCCGGGGACAGGGGATGGGGGATGAAGCTTTCTTT
>TRBD2|13|TRBV29-1|.|TRBJ2-7
CSVRGLAGVEQYF
TGCAGCGTTCGGGGACTAGCGGGAGTCGAGCAGTACTTC
>.|15|TRBV4-1|.|TRBJ1-2
CASSQGAETRYGYTF
TGCGCCAGCAGCCAAGGGGCGGAGACACGTTATGGCTACACCTTC
>TRBD1|15|TRBV6-5|.|TRBJ1-2
CASSYRDRTSYGYTF
TGTGCCAGCAGTTACCGGGACAGGACGAGCTATGGCTACACCTTC
>.|15|TRBV18|.|TRBJ2-1
CASSLRTAKYKEQFF
TGTGCCAGCTCACTGCGGACAGCGAAATACAAGGAGCAGTTCTTC
>.|14|TRBV12-3/TRBV12-4|.|TRBJ2-7
CASRAGHGGYEQYF
TGTGCCAGCAGGGCGGGACATGGGGGCTACGAGCAGTACTTC
>TRBD1|14|TRBV20-1|.|TRBJ1-6
CSANLGTDNSPLHF
TGCAGTGCCAACCTAGGGACAGATAATTCACCCCTCCACTTT
>TRBD2|15|TRBV7-7|once|TRBJ2-5
CASSLGTSGSSTQYF
TGTGCTAGCAGCTTAGGGACTAGCGGGAGTTCGACCCAGTACTTC
>TRBD1|13|TRBV6-6|.|TRBJ2-7
CATGTGETYEQYF
TGTGCCACCGGGACAGGTGAGACCTACGAGCAGTACTTC
>TRBD2|14|TRBV7-2|.|TRBJ2-1
CASSLSWALAGGFF
TGTGCCAGCAGCTTATCCTGGGCACTAGCGGGAGGGTTCTTC
>TRBD1|14|TRBV7-2|few|TRBJ2-7
CASSLRDSHSEQYF
TGTGCCAGCAGCTTACGGGACAGCCACTCCGAGCAGTACTTC
>.|13|TRBV3-1|.|TRBJ2-7
CASSRRGLGEQYF
TGTGCCAGCAGCCGCAGGGGTTTAGGCGAGCAGTACTTC
>.|13|TRBV3-1|many|TRBJ1-2
CASSQGLNYGYTF
TGTGCCAGCAGCCAGGGGCTTAACTATGGCTACACCTTC
>.|12|TRBV20-1|.|TRBJ2-1
CSAVRENNEQFF
TGCAGTGCTGTAAGAGAGAACAATGAGCAGTTCTTC
>.|13|TRBV7-3|once|TRBJ2-1
CASSLTGSDEQFF
TGTGCCAGCAGCTTAACAGGGTCCGATGAGCAGTTCTTC
>TRBD1|15|TRBV20-1|.|TRBJ2-3
CSVEPRDRRTDTQYF
TGCAGTGTAGAGCCGAGGGACAGGCGGACAGATACGCAGTATTTT
>TRBD1|21|TRBV5-5|.|TRBJ1-4
CASSLGDRAEGVLSTNEKLFF
TGTGCCAGCAGCTTGGGGGACAGGGCGGAAGGAGTTTTATCAACTAATGAAAAACTGTTTTTT
>.|14|TRBV5-1|.|TRBJ2-3
CASSLAGARDTQYF
TGCGCCAGCAGCTTGGCGGGAGCCAGGGATACGCAGTATTTT
>TRBD1|17|TRBV9|.|TRBJ2-3
CASSYLGGDRESDTQYF
TGTGCCAGCAGCTACCTAGGAGGGGACAGGGAGTCAGATACGCAGTATTTT